A few counts support the clone carrying this T cell receptor beta chain. What it recognizes is unknown. The data belong to a study of OX40 agonist ivuxolimab in advanced cancers. Whole-study context: Earlier anti-PD-1, anti-PD-L1 or anti-CTLA-4 therapy was permitted; less than 50% had received some. Two patients with cutaneous melanoma and one with hepatocellular carcinoma, three in total, showed partial responses. The study, taken as a whole, reports: Near-lowest levels of clonal expansion characterized partial responders at 0.1-3.0 mg/kg.

Using immunoSEQ multiplex PCR, the repertoire was profiled, and TCRdb retains in-frame clones only, with some absent. The profile covers more than 65,000 clones, with 85% appearing a single time and roughly 6.1% taken by the ten largest. With 7 bases removed from V and 1 base from J, the gap between germline ends came to 11 bases. Germline-derived CDR1 and CDR2 are SGHRS and YFSETQ. The CDR3 totals 13 residues. The chain employs TRBV5-1 and TRBJ2-5, with D possibly TRBD2 on 6 matching bases. The sequenced sample was CD4+ or CD8+ T cells sorted from blood, obtained in a trial of the OX40 agonist ivuxolimab. The clonotype comes from an adult with an advanced solid tumor such as melanoma, head and neck, liver or kidney cancer. CDR3 in DNA: TGCGCCAGCTGGGGGGACTCCCAAGAGACCCAGTACTTC. This gives the protein CASWGDSQETQYF.